The clone carrying this T cell receptor (beta chain) was seen only once. This sample was included in a study of OX40 agonist ivuxolimab in advanced cancers. CDR3 length: 13 amino acids. The germline V gene encodes CDR1 LNHDA and CDR2 SQIVND (reference sequence). V gave up 9 bases and J gave up 5 bases, with 13 bases separating them. Only in-frame clones appear in the TCRdb table, and some are missing; sequencing was by immunoSEQ multiplex PCR. The sample has about 50,000 clones; 65% to 85% are singletons. The source material was CD4+ or CD8+ T cells sorted from blood, sampled in a trial of the OX40 agonist ivuxolimab. The V and J genes are TRBV19 and TRBJ2-2; possible D gene TRBD1, 5 bases. This clonotype originated in an adult with an advanced solid tumor such as melanoma, head and neck, liver or kidney cancer. The CDR3: CASKTRGTGELFF. In DNA form, the CDR3 reads TGTGCCAGCAAAACAAGGGGAACCGGGGAGCTGTTTTTT.